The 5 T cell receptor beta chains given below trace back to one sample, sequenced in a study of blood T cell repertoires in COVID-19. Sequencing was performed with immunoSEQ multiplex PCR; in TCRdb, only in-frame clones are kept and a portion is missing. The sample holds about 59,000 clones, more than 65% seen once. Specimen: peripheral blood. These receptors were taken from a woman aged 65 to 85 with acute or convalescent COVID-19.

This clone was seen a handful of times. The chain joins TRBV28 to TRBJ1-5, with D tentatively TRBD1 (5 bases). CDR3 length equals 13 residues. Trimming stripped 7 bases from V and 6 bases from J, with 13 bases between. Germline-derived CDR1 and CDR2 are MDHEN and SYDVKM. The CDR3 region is CASNKGSSQPQHF. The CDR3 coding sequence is TGTGCCAGCAACAAGGGGTCCTCTCAGCCCCAGCATTTT.

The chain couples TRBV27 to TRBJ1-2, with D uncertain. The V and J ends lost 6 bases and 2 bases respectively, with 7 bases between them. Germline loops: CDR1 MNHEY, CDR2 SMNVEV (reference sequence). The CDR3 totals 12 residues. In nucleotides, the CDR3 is TGTGCCAGCAGGAACAGAAACTATGGCTACACCTTC. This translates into CASRNRNYGYTF.

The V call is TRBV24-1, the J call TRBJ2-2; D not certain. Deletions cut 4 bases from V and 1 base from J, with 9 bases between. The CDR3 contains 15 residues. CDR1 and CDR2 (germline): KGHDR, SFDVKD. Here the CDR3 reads CATSDPTRNTGELFF. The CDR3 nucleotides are TGTGCCACCAGTGACCCAACTCGGAACACCGGGGAGCTGTTTTTT.

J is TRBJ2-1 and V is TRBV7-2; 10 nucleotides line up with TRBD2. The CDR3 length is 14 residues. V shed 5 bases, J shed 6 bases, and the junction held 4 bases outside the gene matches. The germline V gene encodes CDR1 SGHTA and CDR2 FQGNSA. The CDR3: CASSQRGGFNEQFF. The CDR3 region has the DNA TGTGCCAGCAGCCAGCGGGGGGGGTTCAATGAGCAGTTCTTC.

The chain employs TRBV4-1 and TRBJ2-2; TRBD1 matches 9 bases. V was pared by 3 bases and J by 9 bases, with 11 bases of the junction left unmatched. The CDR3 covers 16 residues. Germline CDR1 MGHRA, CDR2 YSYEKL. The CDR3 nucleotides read TGCGCCAGCAGCCAGCCCCGGGACAGGGTAGGGCGGGAGCTGTTTTTT. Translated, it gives CASSQPRDRVGRELFF.